This note documents a single T cell receptor (beta chain) sequence. Its antigen remains undetermined. Base qualities were left out, and no much larger clone turns up one base away. Genomic DNA was extracted from sorted cells for sequencing of the TCRbeta CDR3 region. The immunoSEQ Assay was used to sequence the TCRbeta CDR3 regions. TCRdb provides this immuneACCESS table in a form limited to in-frame rearrangements. Some clones are lacking; in checked studies, under half of them reflect an unresolved V gene, and why the rest are absent is not known. Across this sample there are about 93,000 clones, with roughly 94% seen only once. Of the sample, over 2.5% is held by the ten largest clones. This specimen belongs to a study of OX40 agonist ivuxolimab in advanced cancers. Some background on the complete study: Ivuxolimab, which targeted the costimulatory receptor OX40 (CD134), was an agonistic, fully human IgG2 monoclonal antibody. Partial responses occurred in three dose-escalation patients: two with cutaneous melanoma and one with hepatocellular carcinoma. A male proportion of 70% to 90% and a mean age of about 60 years, ranging from roughly 23 to 80, were recorded for the dose-escalation cohort. Intravenous ivuxolimab was administered to patients every 2 weeks at six dose levels: 0.01, 0.1, 0.3, 1.5, 3 and 10 mg/kg. The purpose of peripheral TCRbeta sequencing was to test whether ivuxolimab changed TCR sequence diversity and led to clonal T-cell expansion. Prior anti-PD-1, anti-PD-L1 or anti-CTLA-4 therapy was permitted, and roughly two fifths of dose-escalation patients had received checkpoint inhibitors. Among the 50 to 55 dose-escalation patients, about 20 had hepatocellular carcinoma, approximately 15 melanoma, 9 renal cell carcinoma and 9 head and neck cancer. The paper covers the monotherapy dose-escalation part of the phase I ivuxolimab trial, which included N ≈ 54 patients.

The CDR3 runs 17 amino acids, cysteine and phenylalanine included. Of all the DNA, just the CDR3 is kept, 51 bases in frame from base 1. The trial excluded patients who had a history of autoimmune disease or were on systemic immunosuppression. Peripheral blood for TCR sequencing was collected from all dose cohorts at baseline, on cycle 4 day 1, and on cycle 7 day 1. Samples were obtained from an open-label, multicenter, first-in-human phase I dose-escalation trial of ivuxolimab. Adults with locally advanced or metastatic melanoma, renal cell, hepatocellular, or head and neck squamous cell carcinoma were enrolled in the trial. Before TCR sequencing, CD4+ T cells and CD8+ T cells were sorted from peripheral blood as separate populations. What the study reported, not specific to this receptor: In the 0.1-3.0 mg/kg groups, partial responders had among the lowest normalized peripheral clonal expansion, particularly in CD8+ T cells. Which antigens the clonally expanded peripheral T cells were specific for was not determined. Low levels of normalized T-cell clonal expansion were also shown by some nonresponding patients. After ivuxolimab, expanded clones were on average more numerous among CD8+ T cells than among CD4+ T cells. At doses from 0.1 to 3.0 mg/kg, clonal expansion was seen in both CD4+ and CD8+ blood T cells between baseline and week 6.

Sample: CD4+ or CD8+ T cells sorted from blood, taken in a trial of the OX40 agonist ivuxolimab. The chain is encoded by TRBV21-1 joined to TRBJ1-1; no check of the table's D call, TRBD1, against the DNA was made. TRBV21-1 is an annotated pseudogene. The sequence was obtained from an adult with an advanced solid tumor such as melanoma, head and neck, liver or kidney cancer. The DNA is TGTGCCAGCAGCAAAGAGTGGGACAGGGGGCAGTGCACTGAAGCTTTCTTT. The encoded protein is CASSKEWDRGQCTEAFF.